What follows describes a single T cell receptor (beta chain). What it binds is unknown. This sample is drawn from a study of beta chain features in type 1 diabetes. Whole-study context: The patients were much like the healthy donors in age, gender and cell yields. Overall study findings and caveats: The study found fewer insertions and more deletions at VDJ junctions in type 1 diabetes patients. For Type 1 diabetes patients, all four CD4+ subsets carried TCRB CDR3s that were moderately but significantly shorter.

V lost 1 base and J lost 2, with 6 bases in between. This CDR3 spans 13 amino acids. CDR1 and CDR2 from the germline V gene are SGHRS and YFSETQ. The investigators reverse transcribed all of the isolated RNA, so they sequenced expressed TCRB transcripts. Some 3.6 million reads on average were seen across naive, central memory and regulatory T cell samples. Clones were sequenced by immunoSEQ multiplex PCR, and TCRdb holds only the in-frame ones, with some missing. This sample has approximately 170,000 clones, with approximately 7.8% found just once. Sorting with CD45RO/CCR7/CD25/CD127/CD95/CD27 yielded naive, central memory, regulatory and stem-like memory CD4+ cells.

The TCR sequence derives from a woman aged 40 to 50 with type 1 diabetes. The chain has TRBV5-1 and TRBJ1-1; perhaps TRBD1 as D (5 bases). The sample comprised central memory CD4+ T cells from blood. Written as DNA, the CDR3 is TGCGCCAGCAGCTTGACAGGAAACACTGAAGCTTTCTTT. This sequence encodes CASSLTGNTEAFF.